This T cell receptor beta chain comes out of a study of T cell responses to AZD1222 COVID-19 vaccine. Notes on the study in general: Two AZD1222 administrations were followed by greater Spike-specific TCR breadth and depth. Reports say nearly half of spike-specific TCRs go after unmutated variant regions.

As for this clone: The antigen remains undetermined.

Assay used: immunoSEQ multiplex PCR; TCRdb lists only in-frame clones, some missing. The table lists tens of thousands of clones, roughly nine tenths of them singletons, with about 5% in the top ten. Between the trimmed V and J ends, which lost 3 bases and 6 bases, there was a span of 18 bases. Germline values: CDR1 SGHRS, CDR2 YFSETQ. The CDR3 is 15 amino acids. V usage is TRBV5-1 and J usage is TRBJ1-1; maybe TRBD1 (6 bases). This material consisted of peripheral blood, taken 28 days after the second AZD1222 dose. The receptor comes from an adult who received the AZD1222 COVID-19 vaccine. The CDR3, as DNA: TGCGCCAGCAGCTCCTCCGACAGGTTGGGCGCTGAAGCTTTCTTT. Translating gives CASSSSDRLGAEAFF.